This T cell receptor (beta chain) originates from a study of cytomegalovirus exposure and HLA in healthy donors. Notes on the study in general: With high specificity and sensitivity, the classifier reportedly diagnosed cytomegalovirus status.

Data came from immunoSEQ multiplex PCR; TCRdb stores just in-frame clones and leaves some out. There are around 52,000 clones in the sample; 90% to 95% occur only once, and 5.8% lies in the top ten. CDR3 length equals 15 residues. Germline loops: CDR1 MNHNS, CDR2 SASEGT. V was clipped by 1 base and J by 7 bases; unmatched bases: 7. Regarding this clone: Its specificity is not known.

The donors belonged to the roughly 130-subject validation cohort, separate from the roughly 700-subject first cohort. The V and J genes are TRBV6-1 and TRBJ2-5, with 9 bases fitting TRBD1. The receptor was isolated from a young woman in good health and CMV-seronegative. Source material: PBMCs. The CDR3: CASSEDGTGFGTQYF. The CDR3 DNA is TGTGCCAGCAGTGAAGATGGGACAGGGTTTGGGACCCAGTACTTC.